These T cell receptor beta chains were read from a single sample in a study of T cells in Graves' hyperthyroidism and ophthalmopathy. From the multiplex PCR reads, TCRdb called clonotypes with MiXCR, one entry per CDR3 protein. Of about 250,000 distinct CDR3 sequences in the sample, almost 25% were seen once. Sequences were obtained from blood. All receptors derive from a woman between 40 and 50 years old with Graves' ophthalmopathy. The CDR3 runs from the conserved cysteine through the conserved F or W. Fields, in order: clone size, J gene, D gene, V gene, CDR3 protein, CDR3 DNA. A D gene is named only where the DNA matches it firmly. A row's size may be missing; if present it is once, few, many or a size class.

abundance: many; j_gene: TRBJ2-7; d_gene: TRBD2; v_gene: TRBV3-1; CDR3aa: CASSPEGTSGREQYF; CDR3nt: TGTGCCAGCAGCCCCGAAGGGACTAGCGGGAGGGAGCAGTACTTC
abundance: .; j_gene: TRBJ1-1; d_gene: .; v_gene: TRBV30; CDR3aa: CAWSVSATEAFF; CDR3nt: TGTGCCTGGAGTGTAAGCGCCACTGAAGCTTTCTTT
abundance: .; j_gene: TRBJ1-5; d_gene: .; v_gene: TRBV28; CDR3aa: CAARDNNQPQHF; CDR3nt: TGTGCCGCCCGGGACAACAATCAGCCCCAGCATTTT
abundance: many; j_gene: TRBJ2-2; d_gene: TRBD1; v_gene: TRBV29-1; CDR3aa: CSVDADRGSGELFF; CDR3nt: TGCAGCGTTGACGCGGACAGGGGTTCCGGGGAGCTGTTTTTT
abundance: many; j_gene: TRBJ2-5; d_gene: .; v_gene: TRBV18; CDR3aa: CASSPPLETQYF; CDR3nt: TGTGCCAGCTCACCACCATTAGAGACCCAGTACTTC
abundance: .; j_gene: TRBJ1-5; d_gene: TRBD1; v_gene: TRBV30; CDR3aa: CAWSADRGQPQHF; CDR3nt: TGTGCCTGGAGTGCGGACAGGGGTCAGCCCCAGCATTTT
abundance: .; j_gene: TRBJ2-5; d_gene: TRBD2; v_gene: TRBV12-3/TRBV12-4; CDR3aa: CASGLAGEETQYF; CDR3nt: TGTGCCAGCGGCCTAGCGGGCGAGGAGACCCAGTACTTC
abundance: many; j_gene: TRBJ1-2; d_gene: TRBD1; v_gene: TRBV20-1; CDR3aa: CSARRTGNFGGYTF; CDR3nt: TGCAGTGCCCGAAGGACAGGGAATTTTGGTGGCTACACCTTC
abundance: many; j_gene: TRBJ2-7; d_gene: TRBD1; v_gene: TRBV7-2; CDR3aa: CASSAGRQGARNEQYF; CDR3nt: TGTGCCAGCAGCGCTGGAAGACAGGGGGCGCGGAACGAGCAGTACTTC
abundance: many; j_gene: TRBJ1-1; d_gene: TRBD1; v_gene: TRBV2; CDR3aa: CASSEWTGGHTEAFF; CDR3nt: TGTGCCAGCAGTGAATGGACAGGGGGTCACACTGAAGCTTTCTTT
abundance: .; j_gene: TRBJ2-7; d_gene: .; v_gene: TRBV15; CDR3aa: CATSRGRDAAEQYF; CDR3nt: TGTGCCACCAGCAGAGGACGGGACGCGGCGGAGCAGTACTTC
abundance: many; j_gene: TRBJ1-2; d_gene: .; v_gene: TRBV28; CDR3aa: CASSPPNYGYTF; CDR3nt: TGTGCCAGCAGTCCTCCGAACTATGGCTACACCTTC
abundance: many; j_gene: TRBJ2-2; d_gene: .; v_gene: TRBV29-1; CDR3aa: CSVEWRQTGELFF; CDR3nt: TGCAGCGTTGAGTGGCGGCAAACCGGGGAGCTGTTTTTT
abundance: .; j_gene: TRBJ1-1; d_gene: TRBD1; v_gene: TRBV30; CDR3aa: CAWKRVDRGRTEAFF; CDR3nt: TGTGCCTGGAAAAGAGTCGACAGGGGGAGGACTGAAGCTTTCTTT
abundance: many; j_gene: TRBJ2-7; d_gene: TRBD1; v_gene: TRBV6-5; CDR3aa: CASSYSYDRGVYEQYF; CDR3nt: TGTGCCAGCAGTTACTCCTATGACAGGGGGGTCTACGAGCAGTACTTC
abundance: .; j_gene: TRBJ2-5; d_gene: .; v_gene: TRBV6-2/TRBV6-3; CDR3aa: CAGSGTTGTQYF; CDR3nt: TGTGCCGGATCCGGGACGACCGGGACCCAGTACTTC
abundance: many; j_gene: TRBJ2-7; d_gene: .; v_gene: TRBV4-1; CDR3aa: CASSQSTESSYEQYF; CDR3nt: TGCGCCAGCAGCCAGTCTACCGAAAGCTCCTACGAGCAGTACTTC
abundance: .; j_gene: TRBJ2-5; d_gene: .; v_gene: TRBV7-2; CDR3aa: CASSRTFGETQYF; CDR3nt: TGTGCCAGCAGCCGGACTTTCGGGGAGACCCAGTACTTC
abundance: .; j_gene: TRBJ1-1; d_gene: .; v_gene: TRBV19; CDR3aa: CASTLGRTEAFF; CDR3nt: TGTGCCAGTACCCTTGGGAGGACTGAAGCTTTCTTT
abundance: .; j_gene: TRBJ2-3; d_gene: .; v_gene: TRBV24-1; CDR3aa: CATSDASRTDTQYF; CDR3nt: TGTGCCACCAGTGACGCCTCGCGAACAGATACGCAGTATTTT
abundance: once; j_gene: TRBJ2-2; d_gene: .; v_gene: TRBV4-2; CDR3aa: CASSQKGVGRNTGELFF; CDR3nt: TGTGCCAGCAGCCAAAAGGGAGTGGGACGCAACACCGGGGAGCTGTTTTTT
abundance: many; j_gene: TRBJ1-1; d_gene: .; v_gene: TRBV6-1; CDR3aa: CASSEGLQLNTEAFF; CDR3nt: TGTGCCAGCAGCGAGGGGCTACAACTGAACACTGAAGCTTTCTTT
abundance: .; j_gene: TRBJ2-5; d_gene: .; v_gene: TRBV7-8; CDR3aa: CASSYIGTPQETQYF; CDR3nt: TGTGCCAGCAGCTATATAGGGACACCCCAAGAGACCCAGTACTTC
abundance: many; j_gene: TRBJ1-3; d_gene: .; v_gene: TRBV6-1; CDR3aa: CASRVSAGSGNTIYF; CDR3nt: TGTGCCAGCAGGGTGTCCGCTGGCTCTGGAAACACCATATATTTT
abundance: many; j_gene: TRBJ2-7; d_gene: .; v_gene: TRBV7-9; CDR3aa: CASSASNYEQYF; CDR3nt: TGTGCCAGCAGCGCTTCCAACTACGAGCAGTACTTC
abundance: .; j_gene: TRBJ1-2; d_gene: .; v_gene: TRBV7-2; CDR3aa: CASSLEGIDGYTF; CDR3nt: TGTGCCAGCAGCTTGGAGGGGATCGATGGCTACACCTTC
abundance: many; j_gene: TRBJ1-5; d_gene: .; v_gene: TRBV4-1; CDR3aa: CASSPRYQPQHF; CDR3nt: TGCGCCAGCAGCCCCCGATACCAGCCCCAGCATTTT
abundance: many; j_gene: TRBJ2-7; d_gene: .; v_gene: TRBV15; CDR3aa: CATSGNSYEQYF; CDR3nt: TGTGCCACCAGCGGGAACTCCTACGAGCAGTACTTC
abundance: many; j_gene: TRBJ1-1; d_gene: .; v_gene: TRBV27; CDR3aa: CASSFAREYTEAFF; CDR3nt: TGTGCCAGCAGTTTCGCCAGGGAATACACTGAAGCTTTCTTT
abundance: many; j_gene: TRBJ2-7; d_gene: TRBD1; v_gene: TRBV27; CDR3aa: CASRAGQGLFGEQYF; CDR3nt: TGTGCCAGCAGGGCAGGACAGGGGCTTTTTGGCGAGCAGTACTTC
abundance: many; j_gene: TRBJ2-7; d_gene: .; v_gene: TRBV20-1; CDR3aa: CSASPRGRGYEQYF; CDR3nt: TGCAGTGCTAGTCCAAGGGGCAGGGGTTACGAGCAGTACTTC
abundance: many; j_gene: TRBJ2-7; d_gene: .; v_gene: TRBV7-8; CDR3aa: CASSRGRGNAYEQYF; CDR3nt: TGTGCCAGCAGCCGCGGAAGGGGAAATGCTTACGAGCAGTACTTC
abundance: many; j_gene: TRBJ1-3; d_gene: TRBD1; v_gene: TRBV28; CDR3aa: CASRGQGLGRNTIYF; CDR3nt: TGTGCCAGCAGGGGACAGGGTTTAGGTAGAAACACCATATATTTT
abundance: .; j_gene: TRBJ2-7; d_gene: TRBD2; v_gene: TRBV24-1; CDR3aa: CATRERAGEVHEQYF; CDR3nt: TGTGCCACCAGGGAGCGTGCGGGGGAGGTCCACGAGCAGTACTTC
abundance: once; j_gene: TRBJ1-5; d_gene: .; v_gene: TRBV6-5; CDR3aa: CASSYRGTGQPQHF; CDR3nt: TGTGCCAGCAGTTACCGCGGGACGGGACAGCCCCAGCATTTT
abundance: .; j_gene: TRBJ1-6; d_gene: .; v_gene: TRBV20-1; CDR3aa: CSARQAGGYNSTLHF; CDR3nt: TGCAGTGCTAGACAGGCAGGTGGATATAATTCAACCCTCCACTTT
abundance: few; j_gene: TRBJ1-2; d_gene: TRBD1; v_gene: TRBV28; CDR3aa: CASSPGDRDYGYTF; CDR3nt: TGTGCCAGCAGTCCCGGGGACAGGGACTATGGCTACACCTTC
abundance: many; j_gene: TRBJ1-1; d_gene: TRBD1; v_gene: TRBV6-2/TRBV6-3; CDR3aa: CASSPPPGQGLWNTEAFF; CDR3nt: TGTGCCAGCAGTCCCCCTCCGGGACAGGGACTTTGGAACACTGAAGCTTTCTTT
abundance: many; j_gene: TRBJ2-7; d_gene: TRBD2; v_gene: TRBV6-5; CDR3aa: CASSYSDSGSLIYEQYF; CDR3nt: TGTGCCAGCAGTTACTCGGATAGCGGGAGCCTAATCTACGAGCAGTACTTC
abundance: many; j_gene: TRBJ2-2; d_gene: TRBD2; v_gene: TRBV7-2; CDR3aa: CASPSGSYTGELFF; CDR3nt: TGTGCCAGCCCTAGCGGGAGCTACACCGGGGAGCTGTTTTTT
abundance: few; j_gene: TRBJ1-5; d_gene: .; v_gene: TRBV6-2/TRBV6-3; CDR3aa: CASSFGGQGNQPQHF; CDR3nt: TGTGCCAGCAGTTTTGGTGGACAAGGCAATCAGCCCCAGCATTTT
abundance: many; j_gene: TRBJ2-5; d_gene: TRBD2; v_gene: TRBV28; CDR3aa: CASRSGWGGRAEETQYF; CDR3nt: TGTGCCAGTCGGTCTGGGTGGGGCGGGAGGGCGGAGGAGACCCAGTACTTC
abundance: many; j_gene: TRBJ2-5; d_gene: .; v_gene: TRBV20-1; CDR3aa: CSASRWGYQETQYF; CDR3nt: TGCAGTGCTAGCCGGTGGGGTTATCAAGAGACCCAGTACTTC
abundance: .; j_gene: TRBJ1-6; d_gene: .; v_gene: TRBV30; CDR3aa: CAWSRAYRTNSPLHF; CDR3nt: TGTGCCTGGTCTCGGGCCTACAGGACAAATTCACCCCTCCACTTT
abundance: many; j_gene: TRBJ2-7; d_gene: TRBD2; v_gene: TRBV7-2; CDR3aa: CASSPPAGGLYEQYF; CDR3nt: TGTGCCAGCAGCCCCCCAGCGGGAGGCCTCTACGAGCAGTACTTC
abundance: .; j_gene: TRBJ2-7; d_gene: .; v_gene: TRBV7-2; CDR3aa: CASSFSGGPHEQYF; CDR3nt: TGTGCCAGCAGCTTCAGCGGAGGCCCCCACGAGCAGTACTTC
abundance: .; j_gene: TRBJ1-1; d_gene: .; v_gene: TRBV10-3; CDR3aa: CAINRQANTEAFF; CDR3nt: TGTGCCATCAACCGACAGGCGAACACTGAAGCTTTCTTT
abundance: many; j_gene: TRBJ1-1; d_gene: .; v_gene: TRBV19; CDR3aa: CASPSDIDTEAFF; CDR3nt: TGTGCCAGCCCGTCCGATATAGACACTGAAGCTTTCTTT